Detailed here is one T cell receptor beta chain. Its cognate antigen is unknown. This sample is drawn from a study of T cells in narcolepsy. This CDR3 has 18 residues. Trimming cost V 0 bases and J 0 bases, with 16 bases left between them. In germline, CDR1 is SNHLY, CDR2 FYNNEI. Study results and limitations: Autoreactive clonotypes reportedly recurred in blood of same and different patients, not controls. Autoreactive clone sequences were missing from some blood memory CD4+ repertoires. Autoreactive HCRT-specific and TRIB2-specific clonotypes were marked in same-patient CSF-versus-blood CD4+ comparisons.

The method was immunoSEQ multiplex PCR; TCRdb's version includes in-frame clones alone and lacks a portion of them. The profile shows 30,000 to 35,000 clones, more than 75% of them singletons. V usage is TRBV2 and J usage is TRBJ2-3; perhaps TRBD2 as D (6 bases). The clonotype comes from a human donor with narcolepsy. Specimen: CD45RA- memory CD4+ T cells from PBMCs. The CDR3 coding sequence is TGTGCCAGCAGTGAAGCGCCGTTCACTAGCTGGAGCACAGATACGCAGTATTTT. Its protein product is CASSEAPFTSWSTDTQYF.